This TCR beta chain was documented in a study of Ad26.COV2.S vaccination and SARS-CoV-2 variants. Study context: It was the COV1001 Ad26.COV2.S trial arm that included the donor. Intramuscularly, Ad26.COV2.S was given either once or twice, 56 days apart.

Documented treatment: 15 to 20 received Ad26.COV2.S at low or high dose, single or two shots; about 5 received placebo; per-sample allocation not given. It was on day 63 after the first vaccine or placebo injection that samples were taken. Donation came from an adult in Boston who was aged 18-55 years. The method was immunoSEQ multiplex PCR; TCRdb's version includes in-frame clones alone and lacks a portion of them. Of about 260,000 clones listed, 70% to 90% were seen once; the top ten hold roughly 3%. Broader study findings: Breadth measured for non-spike TCRs was similar across vaccine and placebo recipients.

Germline-derived CDR1 and CDR2 are SGHTS and YDEGEE. This CDR3 region has 14 residues. V lost 4 bases and J lost 3, with 11 bases in between. Turning to this clone: Its specificity is not known.

The sequenced sample was peripheral blood, obtained in a trial of Ad26.COV2.S vaccine versus placebo. J is TRBJ2-1 and V is TRBV5-8; D gene uncertain. The TCR comes from a person between 18 and 65 years old who received the Ad26.COV2.S COVID-19 vaccine or a placebo. The CDR3 loop reads CASSRGPNYNEQFF. In nucleotides, the CDR3 is TGTGCCAGCAGCCGCGGACCCAACTACAATGAGCAGTTCTTC.